This T cell receptor beta chain came from a study of vaccination effects on CD4 cells after COVID-19. For the study at large: As their vaccination, participants received two doses of either BNT162b2 or mRNA-1273.

Prior to sequencing, the ViraFEST assay stimulated PBMC with viral peptide pools, which expanded the antigen-specific CD4+ T cells. Isolating CD4+ T cells followed approximately 11 days of culture. PBMC were cultured at around 2 million per well with approximately 9 IU/ml IL-2 and 10 ug/ml peptides. IL-2 medium took the place of half the medium on both days 3 and 7. Method: immunoSEQ multiplex PCR; TCRdb's copy keeps in-frame clones and lacks some. The data show tens of thousands of clones, about 63% seen once. Notes on this clone: As yet, its antigen is unknown.

Study-level results: From healthy vaccinees, only 1 of 255 vaccine-induced clones also reacted to common cold coronaviruses.

With V trimmed by 3 bases and J by 4 bases, 11 bases remained unmatched. Per the germline V gene, CDR1 is SGHNT and CDR2 is YYREEE (reference sequence). The CDR3 covers 17 residues. Sequenced here: CD4+ T cells from PBMCs cultured with HCoV-229E spike peptides, sampled before COVID-19 vaccination. The TCR originated in a human donor who received a COVID-19 vaccine. The chain links TRBV5-4 to TRBJ1-2, with 11 nucleotides matching TRBD1. CDR3 residues: CASSSAGQGGGAYGYTF. DNA for the CDR3: TGTGCCAGCAGCTCCGCGGGACAGGGGGGTGGTGCCTATGGCTACACCTTC.